Described below is a single T cell receptor (beta chain) sequence and its context. Antigen specificity is unknown. The data are from a study of OX40 agonist ivuxolimab in advanced cancers. Study summary: Dose-escalation patients' cancers were hepatocellular carcinoma, melanoma, renal cell or head and neck cancer. Participants, 82.7% male, averaged around 60 years of age, ranging from roughly 20 to 80. Points from the study as a whole: Among T cells, CD8+ cells averaged more expanded clones than CD4+ cells. Doses of 0.1 to 3.0 mg/kg were accompanied by clonal expansion of CD4+ and CD8+ blood T cells by week 6.

CDR1 and CDR2 (germline): MNHEY, SMNVEV (reference sequence). V shed 3 bases and J 2 bases; nucleotides not matched to a gene: 3. CDR3 size: 14 residues. Using immunoSEQ multiplex PCR, the repertoire was profiled, and TCRdb retains in-frame clones only, with some absent. The sample includes around 30,000 clones, roughly 90% of them seen just once. The source material was CD4+ or CD8+ T cells sorted from blood, sampled in a trial of the OX40 agonist ivuxolimab. This sequence was found in an adult with an advanced solid tumor such as melanoma, head and neck, liver or kidney cancer. V and J are TRBV27 and TRBJ2-7; 8 bases agree with TRBD2. This CDR3 is CASSFLAGTYEQYF. CDR3 DNA: TGTGCCAGCAGTTTTTTAGCGGGAACCTACGAGCAGTACTTC.